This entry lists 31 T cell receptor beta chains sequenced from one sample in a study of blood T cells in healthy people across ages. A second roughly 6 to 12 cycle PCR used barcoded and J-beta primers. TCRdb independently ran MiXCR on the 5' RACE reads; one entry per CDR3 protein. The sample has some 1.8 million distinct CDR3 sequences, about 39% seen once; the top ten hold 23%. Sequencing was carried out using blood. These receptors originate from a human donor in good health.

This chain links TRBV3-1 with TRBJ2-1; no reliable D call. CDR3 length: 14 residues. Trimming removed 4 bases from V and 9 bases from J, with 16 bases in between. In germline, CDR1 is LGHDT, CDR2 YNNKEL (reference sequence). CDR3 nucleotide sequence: TGTGCCAGCAGCCCAACCAGGAACAGTTTTGAGCAGTTCTTC. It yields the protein CASSPTRNSFEQFF.

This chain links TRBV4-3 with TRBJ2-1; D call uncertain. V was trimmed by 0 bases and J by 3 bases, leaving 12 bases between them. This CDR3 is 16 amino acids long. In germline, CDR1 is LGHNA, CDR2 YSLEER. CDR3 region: CASSQEYLPIYNEQFF. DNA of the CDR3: TGCGCCAGCAGCCAAGAGTACCTCCCCATCTACAATGAGCAGTTCTTC.

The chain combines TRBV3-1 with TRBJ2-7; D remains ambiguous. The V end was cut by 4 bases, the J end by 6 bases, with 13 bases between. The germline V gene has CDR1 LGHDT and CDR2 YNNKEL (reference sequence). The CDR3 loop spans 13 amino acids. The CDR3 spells CASSRLGLGEQYF. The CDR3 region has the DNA TGTGCCAGCAGCCGTCTTGGGCTGGGCGAGCAGTACTTC.

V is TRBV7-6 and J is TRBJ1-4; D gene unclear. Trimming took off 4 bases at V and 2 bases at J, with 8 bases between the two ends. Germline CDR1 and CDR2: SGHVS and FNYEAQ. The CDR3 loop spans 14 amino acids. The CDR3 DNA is TGTGCCAGCAGCTCCCTATCGACTAATGAAAAACTGTTTTTT. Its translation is CASSSLSTNEKLFF.

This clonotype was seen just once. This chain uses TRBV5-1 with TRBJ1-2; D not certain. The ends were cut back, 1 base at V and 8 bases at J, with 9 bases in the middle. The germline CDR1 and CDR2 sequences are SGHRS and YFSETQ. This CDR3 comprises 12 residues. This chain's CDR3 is CASSLMDDGYTF. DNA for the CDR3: TGCGCCAGCAGCTTGATGGACGACGGCTACACCTTC.

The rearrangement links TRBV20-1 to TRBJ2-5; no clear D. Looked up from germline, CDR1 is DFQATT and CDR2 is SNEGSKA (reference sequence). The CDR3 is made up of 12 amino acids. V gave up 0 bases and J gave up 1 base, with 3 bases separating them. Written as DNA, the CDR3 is TGCAGTGCTAGAGATCCCCAAGAGACCCAGTACTTC. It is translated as CSARDPQETQYF.

For the CDR3, the DNA is TGTGCCAGCAGGTCAGGAGCCTTCGGCTACACCTTC. Amino acid sequence: CASRSGAFGYTF. V usage is TRBV12-3 or TRBV12-4 and J usage is TRBJ1-2, with D uncertain. This CDR3 comprises 12 residues. Trimming left V 6 bases short and J 8 bases short, with 13 bases between.

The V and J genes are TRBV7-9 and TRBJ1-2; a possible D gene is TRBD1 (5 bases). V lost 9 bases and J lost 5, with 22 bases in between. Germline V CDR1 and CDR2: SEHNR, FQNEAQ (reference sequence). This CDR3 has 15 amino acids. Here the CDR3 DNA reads TGTGCCAGAGACAGTCTCATCAGTCCCCCGTATGGCTACACCTTC. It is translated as CARDSLISPPYGYTF.

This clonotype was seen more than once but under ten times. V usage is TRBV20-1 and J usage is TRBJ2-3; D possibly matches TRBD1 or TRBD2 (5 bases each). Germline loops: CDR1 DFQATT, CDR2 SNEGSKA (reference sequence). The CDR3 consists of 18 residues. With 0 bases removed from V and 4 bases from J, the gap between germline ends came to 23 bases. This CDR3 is CSARDNRGASGVADTQYF. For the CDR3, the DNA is TGCAGTGCTAGAGATAACCGAGGGGCCTCTGGCGTTGCAGATACGCAGTATTTT.

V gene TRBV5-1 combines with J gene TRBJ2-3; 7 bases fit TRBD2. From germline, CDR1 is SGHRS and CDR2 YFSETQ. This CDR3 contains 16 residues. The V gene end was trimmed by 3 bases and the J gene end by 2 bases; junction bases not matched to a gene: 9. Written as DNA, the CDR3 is TGCGCCAGCAGCTCAGGCCTAGCGGACCCCACAGATACGCAGTATTTT. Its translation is CASSSGLADPTDTQYF.

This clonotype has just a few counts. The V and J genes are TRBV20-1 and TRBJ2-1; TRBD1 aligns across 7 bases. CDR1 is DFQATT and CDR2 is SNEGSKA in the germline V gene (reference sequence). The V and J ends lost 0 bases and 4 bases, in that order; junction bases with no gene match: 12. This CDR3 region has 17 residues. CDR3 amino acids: CSARDYGLQGRYNEQFF. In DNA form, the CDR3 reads TGCAGTGCTAGAGATTACGGGCTACAGGGGCGGTACAATGAGCAGTTCTTC.

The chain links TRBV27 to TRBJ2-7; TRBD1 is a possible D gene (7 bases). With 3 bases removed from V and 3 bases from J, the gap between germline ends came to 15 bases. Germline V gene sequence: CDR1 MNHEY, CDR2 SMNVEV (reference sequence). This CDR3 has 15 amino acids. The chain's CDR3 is CASSLGGQLFYEQYF. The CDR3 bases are TGTGCCAGCAGTTTGGGGGGACAGTTGTTCTACGAGCAGTACTTC.

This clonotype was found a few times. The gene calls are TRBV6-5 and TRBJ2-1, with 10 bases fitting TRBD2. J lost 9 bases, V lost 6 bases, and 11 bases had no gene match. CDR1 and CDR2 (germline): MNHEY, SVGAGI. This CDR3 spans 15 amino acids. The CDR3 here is CASSPQRGGSVEQFF. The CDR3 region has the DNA TGTGCCAGCAGCCCCCAGCGGGGGGGATCGGTTGAGCAGTTCTTC.

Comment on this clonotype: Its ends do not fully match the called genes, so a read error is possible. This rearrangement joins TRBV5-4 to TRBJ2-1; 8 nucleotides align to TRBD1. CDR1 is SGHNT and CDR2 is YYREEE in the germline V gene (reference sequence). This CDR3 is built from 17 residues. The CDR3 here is CASSGPPGTGGYNEQFF. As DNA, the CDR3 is TGCGCCAGCAGCGGGCCCCCGGGGACAGGAGGCTACAATGAGCAGTTCTTC.

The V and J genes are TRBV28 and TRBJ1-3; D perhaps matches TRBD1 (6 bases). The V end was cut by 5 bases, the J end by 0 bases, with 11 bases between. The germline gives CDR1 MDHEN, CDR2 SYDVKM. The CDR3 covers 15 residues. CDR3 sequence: CASSAGQFSGNTIYF. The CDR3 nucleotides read TGTGCCAGCAGTGCAGGACAGTTCTCTGGAAACACCATATATTTT.

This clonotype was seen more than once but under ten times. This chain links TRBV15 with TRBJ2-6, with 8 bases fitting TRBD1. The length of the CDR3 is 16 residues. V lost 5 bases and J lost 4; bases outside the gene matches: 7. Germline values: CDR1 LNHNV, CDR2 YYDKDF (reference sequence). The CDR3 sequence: CATSLAGGAGANVLTF. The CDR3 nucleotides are TGTGCCACCAGCCTCGCAGGGGGCGCCGGGGCCAACGTCCTGACTTTC. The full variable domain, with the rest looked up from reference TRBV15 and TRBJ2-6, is DAMVIQNPRYQVTQFGKPVTLSCSQTLNHNVMYWYQQKSSQAPKLLFHYYDKDFNNEADTPDNFQSRRPNTSFCFLDIRSPGLGDTAMYLCATSLAGGAGANVLTFGAGSRLTVL.

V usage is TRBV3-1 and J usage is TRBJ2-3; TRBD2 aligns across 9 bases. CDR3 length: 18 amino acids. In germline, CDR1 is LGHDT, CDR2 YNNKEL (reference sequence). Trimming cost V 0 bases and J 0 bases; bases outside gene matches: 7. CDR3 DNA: TGTGCCAGCAGCCAAGAGGCCAGCGGGGGGCCAAGCACAGATACGCAGTATTTT. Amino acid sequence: CASSQEASGGPSTDTQYF.

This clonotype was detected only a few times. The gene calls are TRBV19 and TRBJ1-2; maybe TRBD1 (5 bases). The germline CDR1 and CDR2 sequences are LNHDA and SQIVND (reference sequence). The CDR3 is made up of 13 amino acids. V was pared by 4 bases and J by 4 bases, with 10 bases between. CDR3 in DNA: TGTGCCAGTAGTACTGACAGTTTCTATGGCTACACCTTC. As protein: CASSTDSFYGYTF.

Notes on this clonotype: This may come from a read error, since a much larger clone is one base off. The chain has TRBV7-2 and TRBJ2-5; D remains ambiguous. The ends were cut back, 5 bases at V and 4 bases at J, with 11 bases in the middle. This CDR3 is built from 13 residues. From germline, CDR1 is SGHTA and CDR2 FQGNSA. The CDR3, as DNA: TGTGCCAGCAGCACCACGTACCGAGAGACCCAGTACTTC. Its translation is CASSTTYRETQYF.

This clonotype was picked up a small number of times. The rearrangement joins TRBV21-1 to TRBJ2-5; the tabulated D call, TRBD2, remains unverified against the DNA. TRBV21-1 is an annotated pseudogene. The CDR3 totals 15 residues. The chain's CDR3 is CASSKRTSVKETQYF. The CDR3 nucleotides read TGTGCCAGCAGCAAGAGGACTAGCGTAAAAGAGACCCAGTACTTC.

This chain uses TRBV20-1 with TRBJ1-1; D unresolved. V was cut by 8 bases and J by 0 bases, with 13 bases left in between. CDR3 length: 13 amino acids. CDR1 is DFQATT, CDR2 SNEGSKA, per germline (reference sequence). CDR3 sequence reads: CSTNRDLNTEAFF. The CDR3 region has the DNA TGCAGTACTAATCGGGATCTGAACACTGAAGCTTTCTTT.

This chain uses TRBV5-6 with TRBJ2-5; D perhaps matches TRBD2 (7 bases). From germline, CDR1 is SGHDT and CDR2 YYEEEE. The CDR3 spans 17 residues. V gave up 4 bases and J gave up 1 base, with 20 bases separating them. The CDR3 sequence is CASSPRPRRGLQETQYF. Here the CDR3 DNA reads TGTGCCAGCAGCCCCCGTCCTCGGCGGGGGCTCCAAGAGACCCAGTACTTC.

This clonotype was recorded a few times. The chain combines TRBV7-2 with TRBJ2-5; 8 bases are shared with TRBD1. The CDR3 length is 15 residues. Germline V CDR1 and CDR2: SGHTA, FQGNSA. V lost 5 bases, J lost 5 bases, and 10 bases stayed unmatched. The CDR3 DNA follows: TGTGCCAGCAGCGCGGACAGGGCGAGTATGGAGACCCAGTACTTC. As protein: CASSADRASMETQYF.

DNA for the CDR3: TGTGCCAGCAGTTTGACTTACGAAGGGAATACGCAGTATTTT. Translated, it gives CASSLTYEGNTQYF. The chain combines TRBV2 with TRBJ2-3; D is undetermined. Germline lookup yields CDR1 SNHLY and CDR2 FYNNEI. This CDR3 is built from 14 residues. V shed 5 bases and J shed 7 bases, with 16 bases lying between them. Variable domain in full (rest from reference TRBV2 and TRBJ2-3): EPEVTQTPSHQVTQMGQEVILRCVPISNHLYFYWYRQILGQKVEFLVSFYNNEISEKSEIFDDQFSVERPDGSNFTLKIRSTKLEDSAMYFCASSLTYEGNTQYFGPGTRLTVL.

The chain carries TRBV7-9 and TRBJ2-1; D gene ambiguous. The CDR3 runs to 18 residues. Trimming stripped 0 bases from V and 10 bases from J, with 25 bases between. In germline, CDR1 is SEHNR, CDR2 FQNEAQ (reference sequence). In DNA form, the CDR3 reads TGTGCCAGCAGCTTAGCGAGGTTGTTGGCAGATAGTCGCGCGGAGCAGTTCTTC. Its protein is CASSLARLLADSRAEQFF.

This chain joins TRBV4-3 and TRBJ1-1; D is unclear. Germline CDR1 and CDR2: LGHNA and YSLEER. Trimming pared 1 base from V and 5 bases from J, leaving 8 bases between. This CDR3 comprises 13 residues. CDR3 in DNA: TGCGCCAGCAGCCAAGTCGTTTGGACTGAAGCTTTCTTT. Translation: CASSQVVWTEAFF.

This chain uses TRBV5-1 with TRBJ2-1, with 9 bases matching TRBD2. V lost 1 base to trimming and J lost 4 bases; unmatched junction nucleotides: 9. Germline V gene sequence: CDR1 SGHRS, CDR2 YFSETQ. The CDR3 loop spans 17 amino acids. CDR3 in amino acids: CASSLTAGGSLYNEQFF. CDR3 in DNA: TGCGCCAGCAGCTTGACGGCGGGGGGGTCGTTGTACAATGAGCAGTTCTTC.

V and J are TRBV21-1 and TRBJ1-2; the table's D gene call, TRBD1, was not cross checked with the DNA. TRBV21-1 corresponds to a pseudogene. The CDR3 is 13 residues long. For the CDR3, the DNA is TGTGCCAGCAGCCCACCCCCGCACTATGGCTACACCTTC. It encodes CASSPPPHYGYTF.

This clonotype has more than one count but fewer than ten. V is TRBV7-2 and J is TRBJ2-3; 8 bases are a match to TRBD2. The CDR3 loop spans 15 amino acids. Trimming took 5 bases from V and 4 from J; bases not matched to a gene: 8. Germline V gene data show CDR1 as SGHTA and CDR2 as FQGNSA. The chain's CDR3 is CASSSNGGAADTQYF. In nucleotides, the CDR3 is TGTGCCAGCAGCAGTAACGGGGGGGCGGCAGATACGCAGTATTTT.

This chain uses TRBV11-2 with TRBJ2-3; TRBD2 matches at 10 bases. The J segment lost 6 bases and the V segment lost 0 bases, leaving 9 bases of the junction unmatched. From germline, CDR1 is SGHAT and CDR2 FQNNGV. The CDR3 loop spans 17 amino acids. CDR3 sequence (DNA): TGTGCCAGCAGCTTAGACCCTAGCGGGGGCCCCGGGGATACGCAGTATTTT. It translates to CASSLDPSGGPGDTQYF.

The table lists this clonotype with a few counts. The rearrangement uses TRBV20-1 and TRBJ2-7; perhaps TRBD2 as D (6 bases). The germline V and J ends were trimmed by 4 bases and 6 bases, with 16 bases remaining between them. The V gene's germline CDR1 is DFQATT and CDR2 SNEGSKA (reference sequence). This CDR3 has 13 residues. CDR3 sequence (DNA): TGCAGTGCTACGGGGGACCGTGAGGGCGAGCAGTACTTC. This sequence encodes CSATGDREGEQYF.